This TCR beta chain was sequenced during a study of post-analysis software for immune sequencing data. Across the whole study: Relapsing-remitting, secondary progressive and progressive-relapsing multiple sclerosis were all included among the disease courses. Findings and limits, study-wide: Diversity measured as normalized Chao1 was significantly lower in multiple sclerosis patients than in controls. Same-batch samples co-clustered strongly by F measure.

The TCR beta cDNA libraries carried unique molecular identifiers. T cells, about 0.85 to 11 million of them, yielded about half a million cDNA molecules. TCRdb itself ran the PCR reads through MiXCR, one entry per CDR3 protein. The repertoire holds 430,000 or so distinct CDR3 sequences, with over 30% as singletons. Notes on this clonotype: Its antigen is unidentified.

The source material was blood. This sequence was found in a girl under 10 years old with multiple sclerosis.

The CDR3: CASSAGGTGELFF. Here the CDR3 DNA reads TGTGCCAGCAGCGCGGGGGGCACCGGGGAGCTGTTTTTT. The chain recombines TRBV2 with TRBJ2-2; TRBD2 aligns across 8 bases. The CDR3 length is 13 residues. V lost 6 bases and J lost 4; bases outside the gene matches: 1. The V gene's germline CDR1 is SNHLY and CDR2 FYNNEI.